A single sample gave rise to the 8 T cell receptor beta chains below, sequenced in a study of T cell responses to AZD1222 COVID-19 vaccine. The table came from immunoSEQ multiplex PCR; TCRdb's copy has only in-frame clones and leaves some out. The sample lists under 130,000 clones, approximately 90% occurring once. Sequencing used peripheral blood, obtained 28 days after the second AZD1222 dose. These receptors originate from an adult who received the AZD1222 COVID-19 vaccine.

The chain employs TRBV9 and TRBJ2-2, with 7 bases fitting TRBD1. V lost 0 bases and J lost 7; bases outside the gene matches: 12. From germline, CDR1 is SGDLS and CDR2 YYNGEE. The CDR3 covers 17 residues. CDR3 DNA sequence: TGTGCCAGCAGCGTAGGGGCTGGCAGGGGGTGGGTCGGGGAGCTGTTTTTT. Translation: CASSVGAGRGWVGELFF.

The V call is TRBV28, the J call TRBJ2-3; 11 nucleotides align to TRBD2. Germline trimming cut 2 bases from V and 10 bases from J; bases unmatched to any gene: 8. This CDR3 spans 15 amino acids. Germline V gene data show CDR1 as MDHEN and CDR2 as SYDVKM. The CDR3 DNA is TGTGCCAGCAGTTTACTAGCGGGAGGACTGGGGGCGCAGTATTTT. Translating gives CASSLLAGGLGAQYF.

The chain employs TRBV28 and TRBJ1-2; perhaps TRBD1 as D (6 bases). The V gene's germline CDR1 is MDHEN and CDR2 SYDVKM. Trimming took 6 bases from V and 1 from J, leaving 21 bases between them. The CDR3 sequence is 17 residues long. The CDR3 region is CASSEITGTHFNYGYTF. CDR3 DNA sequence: TGTGCCAGCAGCGAAATAACCGGGACACACTTTAACTATGGCTACACCTTC.

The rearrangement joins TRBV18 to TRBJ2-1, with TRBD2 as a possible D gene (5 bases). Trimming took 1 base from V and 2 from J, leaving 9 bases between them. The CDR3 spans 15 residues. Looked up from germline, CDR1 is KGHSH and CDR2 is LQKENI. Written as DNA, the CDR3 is TGTGCCAGCTCACCACTAGCGAGTACCTACAATGAGCAGTTCTTC. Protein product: CASSPLASTYNEQFF.

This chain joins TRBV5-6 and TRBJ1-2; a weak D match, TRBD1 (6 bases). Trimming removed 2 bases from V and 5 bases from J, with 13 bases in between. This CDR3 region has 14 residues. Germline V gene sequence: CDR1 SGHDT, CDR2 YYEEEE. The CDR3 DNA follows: TGTGCCAGCAGCTTAAACAGGGTGAATTATGGCTACACCTTC. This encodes CASSLNRVNYGYTF. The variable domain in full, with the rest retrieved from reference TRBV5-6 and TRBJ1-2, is DAGVTQSPTHLIKTRGQQVTLRCSPKSGHDTVSWYQQALGQGPQFIFQYYEEEERQRGNFPDRFSGHQFPNYSSELNVNALLLGDSALYLCASSLNRVNYGYTFGSGTRLTVV.

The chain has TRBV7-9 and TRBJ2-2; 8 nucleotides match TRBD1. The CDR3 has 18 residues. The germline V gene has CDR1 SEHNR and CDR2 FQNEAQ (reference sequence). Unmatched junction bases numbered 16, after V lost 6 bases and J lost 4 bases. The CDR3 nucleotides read TGTGCCAGCAGTCACCCCCATAGGACAGGGAGTGTCACCGGGGAGCTGTTTTTT. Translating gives CASSHPHRTGSVTGELFF.

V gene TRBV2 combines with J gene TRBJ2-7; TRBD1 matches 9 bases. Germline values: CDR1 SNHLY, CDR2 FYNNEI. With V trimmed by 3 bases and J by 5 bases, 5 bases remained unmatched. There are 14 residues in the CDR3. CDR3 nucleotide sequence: TGTGCCAGCAGTGACCCGGGACAGGGAAACGAGCAGTACTTC. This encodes CASSDPGQGNEQYF. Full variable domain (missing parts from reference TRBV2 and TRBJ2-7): EPEVTQTPSHQVTQMGQEVILRCVPISNHLYFYWYRQILGQKVEFLVSFYNNEISEKSEIFDDQFSVERPDGSNFTLKIRSTKLEDSAMYFCASSDPGQGNEQYFGPGTRLTVT.

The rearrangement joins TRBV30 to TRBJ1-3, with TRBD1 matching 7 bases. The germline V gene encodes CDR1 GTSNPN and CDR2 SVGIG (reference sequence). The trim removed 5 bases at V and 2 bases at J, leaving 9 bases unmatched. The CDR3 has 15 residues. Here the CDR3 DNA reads TGTGCCTGGGGCCTTGGACAGGCCCCTGGAAACACCATATATTTT. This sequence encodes CAWGLGQAPGNTIYF. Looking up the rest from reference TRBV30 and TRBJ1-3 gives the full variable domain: SQTIHQWPATLVQPVGSPLSLECTVEGTSNPNLYWYRQAAGRGLQLLFYSVGIGQISSEVPQNLSASRPQDRQFILSSKKLLLSDSGFYLCAWGLGQAPGNTIYFGEGSWLTVV.